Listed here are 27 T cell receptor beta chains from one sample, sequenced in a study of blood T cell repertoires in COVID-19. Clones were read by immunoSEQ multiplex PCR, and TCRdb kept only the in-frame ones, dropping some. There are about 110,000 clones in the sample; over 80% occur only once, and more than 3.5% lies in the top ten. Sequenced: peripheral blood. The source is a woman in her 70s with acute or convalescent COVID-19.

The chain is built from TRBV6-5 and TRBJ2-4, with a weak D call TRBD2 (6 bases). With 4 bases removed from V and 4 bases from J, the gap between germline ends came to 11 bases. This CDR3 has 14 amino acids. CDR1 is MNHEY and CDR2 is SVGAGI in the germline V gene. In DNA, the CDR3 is TGTGCCAGCAGTTCGCCCGGGAGTAAAAACATTCAGTACTTC. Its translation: CASSSPGSKNIQYF.

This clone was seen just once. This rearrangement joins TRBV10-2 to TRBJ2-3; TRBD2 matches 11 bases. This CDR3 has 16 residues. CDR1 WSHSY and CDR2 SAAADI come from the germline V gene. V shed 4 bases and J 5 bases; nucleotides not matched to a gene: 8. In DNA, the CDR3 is TGCGCCAGCAGTGTAACTAGCGGGGGCATTATAGATACGCAGTATTTT. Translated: CASSVTSGGIIDTQYF.

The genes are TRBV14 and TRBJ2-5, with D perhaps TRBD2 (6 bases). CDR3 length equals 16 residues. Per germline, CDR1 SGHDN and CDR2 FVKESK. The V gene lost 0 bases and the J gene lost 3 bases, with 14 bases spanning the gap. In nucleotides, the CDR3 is TGTGCCAGCAGCCAAGATTGGGTCTCGGGAGAAGAGACCCAGTACTTC. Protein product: CASSQDWVSGEETQYF.

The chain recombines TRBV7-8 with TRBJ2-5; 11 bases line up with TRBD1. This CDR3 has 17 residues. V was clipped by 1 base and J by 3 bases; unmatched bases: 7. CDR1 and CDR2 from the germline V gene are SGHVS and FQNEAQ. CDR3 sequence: CASSLVVWTGGEETQYF. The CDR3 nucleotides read TGTGCCAGCAGCTTAGTAGTTTGGACAGGGGGCGAAGAGACCCAGTACTTC.

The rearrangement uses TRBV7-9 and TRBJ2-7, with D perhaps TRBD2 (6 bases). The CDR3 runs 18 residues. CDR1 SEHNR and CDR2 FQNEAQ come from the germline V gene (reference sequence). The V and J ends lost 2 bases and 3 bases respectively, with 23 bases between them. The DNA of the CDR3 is TGTGCCAGCAGCTTATTCAGCCGGGACTTCCTCCCCCTCTACGAGCAGTACGTC. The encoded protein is CASSLFSRDFLPLYEQYV.

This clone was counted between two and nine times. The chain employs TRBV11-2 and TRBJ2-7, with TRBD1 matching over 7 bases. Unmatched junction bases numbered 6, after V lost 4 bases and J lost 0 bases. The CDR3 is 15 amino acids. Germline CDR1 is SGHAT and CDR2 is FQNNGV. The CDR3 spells CASSSTGPRSYEQYV. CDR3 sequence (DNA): TGTGCCAGCAGCTCGACAGGGCCTCGCTCCTACGAGCAGTACGTC.

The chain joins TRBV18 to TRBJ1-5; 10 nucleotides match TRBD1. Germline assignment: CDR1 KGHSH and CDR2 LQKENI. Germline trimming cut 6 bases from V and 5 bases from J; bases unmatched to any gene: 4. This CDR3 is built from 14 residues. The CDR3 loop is CASSGTGADQPQHF. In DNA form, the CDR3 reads TGTGCCAGCTCCGGGACAGGGGCCGATCAGCCCCAGCATTTT. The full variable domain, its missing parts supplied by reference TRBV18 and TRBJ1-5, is NAGVMQNPRHLVRRRGQEARLRCSPMKGHSHVYWYRQLPEEGLKFMVYLQKENIIDESGMPKERFSAEFPKEGPSILRIQQVVRGDSAAYFCASSGTGADQPQHFGDGTRLSIL.

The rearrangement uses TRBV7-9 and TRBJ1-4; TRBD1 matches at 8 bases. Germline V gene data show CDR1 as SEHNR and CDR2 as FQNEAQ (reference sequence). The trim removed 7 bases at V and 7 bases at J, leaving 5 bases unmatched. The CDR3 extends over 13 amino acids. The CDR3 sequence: CASMGDRSEKLFF. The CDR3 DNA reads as TGTGCCAGCATGGGGGACAGGAGTGAAAAACTGTTTTTT.

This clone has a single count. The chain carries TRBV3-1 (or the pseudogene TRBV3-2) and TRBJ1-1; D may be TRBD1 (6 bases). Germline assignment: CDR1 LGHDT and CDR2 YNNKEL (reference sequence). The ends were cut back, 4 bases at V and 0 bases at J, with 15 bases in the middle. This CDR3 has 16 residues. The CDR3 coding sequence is TGTGCCAGCAGCCCTTTACGGACAGACCTGAACACTGAAGCTTTCTTT. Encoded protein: CASSPLRTDLNTEAFF.

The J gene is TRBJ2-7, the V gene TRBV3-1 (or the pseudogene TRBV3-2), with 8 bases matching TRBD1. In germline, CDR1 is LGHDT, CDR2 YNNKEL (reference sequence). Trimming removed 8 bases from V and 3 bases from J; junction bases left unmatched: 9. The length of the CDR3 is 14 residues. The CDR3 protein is CASARQGTYYEQYF. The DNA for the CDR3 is TGTGCCAGCGCCCGACAGGGGACGTACTACGAGCAGTACTTC.

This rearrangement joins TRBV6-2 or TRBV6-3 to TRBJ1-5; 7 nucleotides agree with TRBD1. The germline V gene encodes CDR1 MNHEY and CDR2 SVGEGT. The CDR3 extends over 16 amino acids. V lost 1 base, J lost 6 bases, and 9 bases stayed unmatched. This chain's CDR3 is CASSYWNRGEVQPQHF. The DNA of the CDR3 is TGTGCCAGCAGTTACTGGAACAGGGGAGAGGTTCAGCCCCAGCATTTT.

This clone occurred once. The CDR3 DNA follows: TGTGCCAGCAGCGTGGGGACAGGTCCCCAGCATTTT. Translated: CASSVGTGPQHF. The chain combines TRBV9 with TRBJ1-5, with 8 bases that match TRBD1. From germline, CDR1 is SGDLS and CDR2 YYNGEE. This CDR3 has 12 amino acids. Trimming removed 2 bases from V and 10 bases from J; junction bases left unmatched: 2.

CDR3 nucleotide sequence: TGTGCCAGCAGCCTCCGGCAGGGGACCTACGAGCAGTACGTC. Its translation: CASSLRQGTYEQYV. This sequence joins TRBV13 and TRBJ2-7, with D perhaps matching TRBD1 (6 bases). CDR1 PRHDT and CDR2 FYEKMQ come from the germline V gene (reference sequence). This CDR3 has 14 residues. With 5 bases removed from V and 2 bases from J, the gap between germline ends came to 13 bases.

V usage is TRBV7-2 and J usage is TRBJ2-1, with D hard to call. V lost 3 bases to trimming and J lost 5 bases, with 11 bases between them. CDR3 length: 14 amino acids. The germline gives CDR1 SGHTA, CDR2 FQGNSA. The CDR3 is CASSFSSQNNEQFF. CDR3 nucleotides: TGTGCCAGCAGCTTTTCGTCACAGAACAATGAGCAGTTCTTC.

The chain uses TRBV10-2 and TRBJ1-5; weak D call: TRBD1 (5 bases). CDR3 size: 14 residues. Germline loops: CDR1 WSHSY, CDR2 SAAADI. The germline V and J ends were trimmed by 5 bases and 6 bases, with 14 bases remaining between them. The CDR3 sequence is CASSNSGGGQPQHF. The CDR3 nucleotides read TGCGCCAGCAGTAACTCGGGGGGAGGTCAGCCCCAGCATTTT.

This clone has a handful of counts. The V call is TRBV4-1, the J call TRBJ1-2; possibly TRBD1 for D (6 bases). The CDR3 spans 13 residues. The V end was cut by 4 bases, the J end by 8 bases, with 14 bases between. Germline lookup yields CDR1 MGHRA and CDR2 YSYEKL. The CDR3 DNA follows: TGCGCCAGCAGCCCTACAGGGAAAGGGGGCTACACCTTC. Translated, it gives CASSPTGKGGYTF.

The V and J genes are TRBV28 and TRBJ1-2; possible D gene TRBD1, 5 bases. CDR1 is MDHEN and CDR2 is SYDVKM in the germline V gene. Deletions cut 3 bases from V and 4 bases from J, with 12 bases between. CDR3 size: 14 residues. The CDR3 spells CASSFPRGTYGYTF. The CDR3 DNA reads TGTGCCAGCAGTTTTCCTCGGGGGACCTATGGCTACACCTTC.

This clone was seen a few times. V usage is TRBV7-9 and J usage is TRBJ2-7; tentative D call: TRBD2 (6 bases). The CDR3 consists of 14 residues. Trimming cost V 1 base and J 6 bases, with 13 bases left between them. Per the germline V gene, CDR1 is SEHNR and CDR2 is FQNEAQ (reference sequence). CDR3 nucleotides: TGTGCCAGCAGCTTAGTTCTGGGGGGAAGCGAGCAGTACTTC. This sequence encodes CASSLVLGGSEQYF. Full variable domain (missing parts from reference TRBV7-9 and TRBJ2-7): DTGVSQNPRHKITKRGQNVTFRCDPISEHNRLYWYRQTLGQGPEFLTYFQNEAQLEKSRLLSDRFSAERPKGSFSTLEIQRTEQGDSAMYLCASSLVLGGSEQYFGPGTRLTVT.

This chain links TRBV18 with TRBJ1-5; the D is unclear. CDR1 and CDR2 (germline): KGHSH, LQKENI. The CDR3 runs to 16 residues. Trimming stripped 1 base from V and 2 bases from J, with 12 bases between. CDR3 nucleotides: TGTGCCAGCTCACCACGTCCCCTCGCGGGCAATCAGCCCCAGCATTTT. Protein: CASSPRPLAGNQPQHF.

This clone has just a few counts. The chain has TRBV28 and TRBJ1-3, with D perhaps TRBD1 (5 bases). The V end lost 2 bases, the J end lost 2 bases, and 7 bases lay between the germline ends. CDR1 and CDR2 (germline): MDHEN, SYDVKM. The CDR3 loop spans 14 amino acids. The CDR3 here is CASSLGRAGNTIYF. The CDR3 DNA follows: TGTGCCAGCAGTTTAGGCAGGGCTGGAAACACCATATATTTT.

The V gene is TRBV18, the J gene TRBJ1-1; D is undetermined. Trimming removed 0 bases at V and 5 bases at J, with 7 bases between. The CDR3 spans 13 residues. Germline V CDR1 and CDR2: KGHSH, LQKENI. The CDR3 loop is CASSPPSGTEAFF. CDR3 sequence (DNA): TGTGCCAGCTCACCACCCTCCGGGACTGAAGCTTTCTTT.

DNA for the CDR3: TGTGCCAGCAGCTTGGTTGGCGGGAGAATCGATGAGCAGTTCTTC. Translation: CASSLVGGRIDEQFF. The gene calls are TRBV5-6 and TRBJ2-1; 7 nucleotides agree with TRBD2. Germline CDR1 SGHDT, CDR2 YYEEEE. The length of the CDR3 is 15 residues. The V and J ends lost 0 bases and 8 bases, in that order; junction bases with no gene match: 8.

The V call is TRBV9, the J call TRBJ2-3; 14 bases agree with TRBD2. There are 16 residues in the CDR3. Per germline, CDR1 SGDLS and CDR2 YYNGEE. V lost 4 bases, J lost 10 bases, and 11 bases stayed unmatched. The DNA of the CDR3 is TGTGCCAGCAGCCCAACGACTAGCGGGAGGGCCATATCGCAGTATTTT. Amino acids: CASSPTTSGRAISQYF.

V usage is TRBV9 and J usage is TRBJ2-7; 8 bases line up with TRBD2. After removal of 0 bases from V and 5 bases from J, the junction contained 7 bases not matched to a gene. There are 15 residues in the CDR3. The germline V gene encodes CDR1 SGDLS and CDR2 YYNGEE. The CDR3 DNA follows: TGTGCCAGCAGCGTAGTTGATAGCGGGATTAACGAGCAGTACTTC. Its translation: CASSVVDSGINEQYF.

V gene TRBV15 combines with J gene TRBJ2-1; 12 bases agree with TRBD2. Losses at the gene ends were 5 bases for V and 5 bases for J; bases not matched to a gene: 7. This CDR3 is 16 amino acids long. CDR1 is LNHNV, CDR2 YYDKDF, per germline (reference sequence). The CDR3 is CATSPTGLAGNNEQFF. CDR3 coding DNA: TGTGCCACCAGCCCCACCGGACTAGCGGGGAACAATGAGCAGTTCTTC.

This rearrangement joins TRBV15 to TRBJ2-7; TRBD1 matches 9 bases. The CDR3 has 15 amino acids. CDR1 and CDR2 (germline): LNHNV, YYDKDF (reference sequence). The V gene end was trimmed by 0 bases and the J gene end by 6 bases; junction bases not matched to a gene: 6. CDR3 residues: CATSRDGGTGSEQYF. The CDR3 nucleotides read TGTGCCACCAGCAGAGATGGAGGGACAGGGTCCGAGCAGTACTTC.

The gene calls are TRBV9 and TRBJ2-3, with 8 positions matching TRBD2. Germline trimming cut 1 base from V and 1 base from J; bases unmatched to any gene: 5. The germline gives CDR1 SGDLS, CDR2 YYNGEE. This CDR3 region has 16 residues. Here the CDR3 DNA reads TGTGCCAGCAGCGTACTCCCGCGGGGGGGCACAGATACGCAGTATTTT. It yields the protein CASSVLPRGGTDTQYF.